Listed below are T cell receptor beta chains from one sample, sequenced in a study of shared clonotypes between healthy human individuals. TCRdb's copy holds only in-frame clones and misses some; the assay was immunoSEQ multiplex PCR. The sample has over a million clones, around 78% seen once. Sequenced input: memory CD4+ T cells from PBMCs. The receptors were sampled from a man aged 18 to 30 in good health. Some clones in this sample may be carry-over from other donors' samples. CDR3s include the opening cysteine and the closing phenylalanine or tryptophan. A D gene is named only where the DNA matches it firmly. The size of a clone is reported for some rows only, either as once, few or many, or as a class for expanded clones.

v_gene	d_gene	j_gene	len	abundance	CDR3aa	CDR3nt
TRBV28	.	TRBJ2-7	15	.	CASISSGLSSYEQYF	TGTGCCAGCATCTCAAGCGGGTTGTCGAGCTACGAGCAGTACTTC
TRBV2	TRBD1	TRBJ1-4	14	.	CASMIDRGPEKLFF	TGTGCCAGCATGATTGACAGGGGCCCTGAAAAACTGTTTTTT
TRBV6-5	TRBD1	TRBJ2-7	15	once	CASSYRDRINYEQYF	TGTGCCAGCAGTTACAGGGACAGGATCAACTACGAGCAGTACTTC
TRBV5-4	TRBD1	TRBJ2-2	15	.	CASSSRTGVTGELFF	TGTGCCAGCAGCTCAAGAACAGGGGTCACCGGGGAGCTGTTTTTT
TRBV27	.	TRBJ2-5	13	.	CASSLYRGETQYF	TGTGCCAGCAGTTTATATAGGGGAGAGACCCAGTACTTC
TRBV29-1	.	TRBJ2-1	15	.	CSVELRGGPYNEQFF	TGCAGCGTTGAATTGAGGGGCGGTCCCTACAATGAGCAGTTCTTC
TRBV7-9	.	TRBJ2-2	13	.	CASRHTITGELFF	TGTGCCAGCAGGCATACTATCACCGGGGAGCTGTTTTTT
TRBV21-1	.	TRBJ1-2	15	.	CASSKKRDWVYGYTF	TGTGCCAGCAGCAAGAAAAGGGATTGGGTTTATGGCTACACCTTC
TRBV11-3	TRBD2	TRBJ2-3	15	.	CASSKVAGGTDTQYF	TGTGCCAGCAGCAAGGTAGCGGGAGGCACAGATACGCAGTATTTT
TRBV5-4	.	TRBJ2-3	13	.	CASSFRTSDTQYF	TGTGCCAGCAGCTTCAGAACTTCAGATACGCAGTATTTT
TRBV5-1	.	TRBJ2-2	15	.	CASSLQLGWAGELFF	TGCGCCAGCAGCTTGCAACTCGGGTGGGCCGGGGAGCTGTTTTTT
TRBV7-9	.	TRBJ1-5	13	.	CASSPLAGQPQHF	TGTGCCAGCAGCCCTTTGGCAGGTCAGCCCCAGCATTTT
TRBV7-8	TRBD1	TRBJ2-3	15	few	CASSLAGQGADTQYF	TGTGCCAGCAGCTTAGCGGGACAGGGGGCAGATACGCAGTATTTT